This T cell receptor beta chain stems from a study of shared T cell receptors in the human thymus. The CDR3 has 13 amino acids. Per the germline V gene, CDR1 is KGHSH and CDR2 is LQKENI. The V gene lost 6 bases and the J gene lost 6 bases, with 11 bases spanning the gap. Some clones are missing from TCRdb's copy, which holds only in-frame ones; the method was immunoSEQ multiplex PCR. This sample has approximately 730,000 clones, with 70% to 90% found just once. The sample was also linked to a second study, of human thymus T cells. That report adds: Infants, healthy and Finnish, who were having corrective surgery for congenital heart defects served as donors. Surgeons resected thymus tissue during corrective heart surgery. V and J gene usage appeared biased in thymic and blood repertoires. Overlap was high between thymic repertoires from unrelated individuals, as reported in related research.

Sequencing was carried out using thymocytes. The rearrangement uses TRBV18 and TRBJ2-2, with a weak D call TRBD1 (5 bases). This sequence was found in a girl under two years old with a congenital heart defect. The CDR3 DNA reads TGTGCCAGCTCGCTGCAGGGCTCCGGGGAGCTGTTTTTT. It encodes CASSLQGSGELFF.